This is a list of T cell receptor beta chains from one sample in a study of metastatic and nonmetastatic thyroid tumors. TCRdb ran MiXCR on the PCR reads. The data show about 40,000 clones, roughly 27% seen once. Source material: blood. The source of these receptors is a male donor with papillary thyroid cancer or a benign thyroid nodule (not recorded which). Some clones in this sample may be carry-over from other donors' samples. Each CDR3 is given without its conserved first and last residue. Each record gives: J gene, V gene, CDR3 protein.

j_gene: TRBJ2-2
v_gene: TRBV3-1
CDR3aa: ASSQVGLGVNGELF

j_gene: TRBJ1-2
v_gene: TRBV6-1
CDR3aa: ARTTDYGYT

j_gene: TRBJ2-7
v_gene: TRBV27
CDR3aa: ASTSTGTGRYEQY

j_gene: TRBJ2-2
v_gene: TRBV6-1
CDR3aa: ASSFHGQVRNTGELF

j_gene: TRBJ1-5
v_gene: TRBV20-1
CDR3aa: SARRVNINQPQH

j_gene: TRBJ2-2
v_gene: TRBV28
CDR3aa: ASSLGGTNTVELF

j_gene: TRBJ1-4
v_gene: TRBV5-1
CDR3aa: ASSLGQGRNEKLF

j_gene: TRBJ1-6
v_gene: TRBV6-1
CDR3aa: ASRGGHGGLNSPLH

j_gene: TRBJ1-1
v_gene: TRBV12-3/TRBV12-4
CDR3aa: ASITIEAF

j_gene: TRBJ1-6
v_gene: TRBV18
CDR3aa: ASSPETANSPLH

j_gene: TRBJ1-5
v_gene: TRBV18
CDR3aa: ASSPARIENQPQH

j_gene: TRBJ2-5
v_gene: TRBV11-2
CDR3aa: ASSYQNPQETQY

j_gene: TRBJ2-7
v_gene: TRBV6-2/TRBV6-3
CDR3aa: ASKGTGLEQY

j_gene: TRBJ1-2
v_gene: TRBV6-1
CDR3aa: ASITGLYGYT